This is a list of T cell receptor beta chains from one sample in a study of Ad26.COV2.S vaccination and SARS-CoV-2 variants. Data came from immunoSEQ multiplex PCR; TCRdb stores just in-frame clones and leaves some out. The repertoire holds just over 350,000 clones, with 90% to 95% as singletons. The sequences come from peripheral blood, collected after recovery from COVID-19. The receptors originated from a human donor who had recovered from COVID-19. Both conserved end residues are part of each CDR3. The D gene is left open where the match is weak. Part of the rows lack a size; the others show once, few, many or a class for expanded clones.

j_gene | abundance | v_gene | d_gene | CDR3nt | CDR3aa
TRBJ2-7 | NA | TRBV11-1 | NA | TGTGCCAGCAGCGCAGAGCCCCGACGAGCCCACGAGCAGTACTTC | CASSAEPRRAHEQYF
TRBJ1-2 | NA | TRBV6-2/TRBV6-3 | NA | TGTGCCAGCAGTTATAAGGTTCAGGCCAGGGTTTCGGATGGCTACACCTTC | CASSYKVQARVSDGYTF
TRBJ1-1 | NA | TRBV3-1/TRBV3-2 | TRBD1 | TGTGCCAGCAGATCGAGCCAGGGGGGGAACACTGAAGCTTTCTTT | CASRSSQGGNTEAFF
TRBJ2-2 | NA | TRBV27 | NA | TGTGCCAGCAGTGGGCAAGGGGAGCTGTTTTTT | CASSGQGELFF
TRBJ1-1 | few | TRBV18 | NA | TGTGCCAGCTCACCACCGGGAGGGGTCCCTTACACTGAAGCTTTCTTT | CASSPPGGVPYTEAFF
TRBJ1-5 | NA | TRBV9 | NA | TGTGCCAGCAGCCCCAGCAGGGGCAATCAGCCCCAGCATTTT | CASSPSRGNQPQHF
TRBJ1-1 | once | TRBV9 | TRBD1 | TGTGCCAGCAGCGTAGCTACAGGGGAATTTTTCGACACTGAAGCTTTCTTT | CASSVATGEFFDTEAFF
TRBJ2-3 | NA | TRBV7-9 | TRBD1 | TGTGCCAGCAGCCTCCTGGGACAGGGAAATACAGATACGCAGTATTTT | CASSLLGQGNTDTQYF
TRBJ1-6 | NA | TRBV5-4 | NA | TGTGCCAGCAGCGGGGTTAATTCACCCCTCCACTTT | CASSGVNSPLHF
TRBJ1-1 | NA | TRBV12-5 | NA | TGTGCTAGTGGTTTTGAGAGAGCTGAAGCTTTCTTT | CASGFERAEAFF
TRBJ2-7 | once | TRBV11-2 | TRBD2 | TGTGCCAGCAGCTTCAGAGGTAGAGCGGGGGACGAGCAGTACTTC | CASSFRGRAGDEQYF
TRBJ1-2 | NA | TRBV5-1 | TRBD1 | TGCGCCAGCAGCTTGGGAGGACAGGGGTCTTCCTATGGCTACACCTTC | CASSLGGQGSSYGYTF
TRBJ2-4 | NA | TRBV7-8 | TRBD2 | TGTGCCAGCAGCCTGGGACTAGCGGGTAACGAAAACATTCAGTACTTC | CASSLGLAGNENIQYF
TRBJ1-2 | NA | TRBV6-5 | NA | TGTGCCAGCAGGCGCAGGGAAACTAACTATGGCTACACCTTC | CASRRRETNYGYTF
TRBJ1-5 | NA | TRBV7-2 | NA | TGTGCCAGCAGCTTAGTAGGGGGAACTGGCAATCAGCCCCAGCATTTT | CASSLVGGTGNQPQHF
TRBJ1-4 | NA | TRBV7-9 | NA | TGTGCCAGCAGCTTAGCTCAGGGGAGTGCAACTAATGAAAAACTGTTTTTT | CASSLAQGSATNEKLFF
TRBJ2-7 | NA | TRBV6-2/TRBV6-3 | NA | TGTGCCAGCAGTTACCCCACTCAGTACTTC | CASSYPTQYF
TRBJ2-3 | NA | TRBV2 | TRBD2 | TGTGCCAGCACCAAAGGACTAGCGGGGGGAATAAGCACAGATACGCAGTATTTT | CASTKGLAGGISTDTQYF
TRBJ2-3 | NA | TRBV5-6 | TRBD2 | TGTGCCAGCAGCTTGGGTCTGCGGGGGGGCGCAGATACGCAGTATTTT | CASSLGLRGGADTQYF
TRBJ1-1 | NA | TRBV7-9 | NA | TGTGCCAGCAGCCTGGATACTGAAGCTTTCTTT | CASSLDTEAFF
TRBJ2-5 | NA | TRBV20-1 | NA | TGCAGTGCTAGTCATCGCAGTGGCCGAGAGACCCAGTACTTC | CSASHRSGRETQYF
TRBJ1-6 | NA | TRBV15 | TRBD1 | TGTGCCACCAGCGACAGGGTCTCAGGATCACCCCTCCACTTT | CATSDRVSGSPLHF
TRBJ2-2 | NA | TRBV7-3 | TRBD1 | TGTGCCAGCAGCTGGGGGACAGGAAAGAACACCGGGGAGCTGTTTTTT | CASSWGTGKNTGELFF
TRBJ2-5 | NA | TRBV2 | NA | TGTGCCAGCAGAGAACAGGCGTACCAAGAGACCCAGTACTTC | CASREQAYQETQYF
TRBJ2-1 | NA | TRBV3-1/TRBV3-2 | TRBD2 | TGTGCCAGCAGCCGCATCGGGACTAGCGGGGCTTACAATGAGCAGTTCTTC | CASSRIGTSGAYNEQFF
TRBJ1-4 | NA | TRBV12-2 | NA | TGTGCAAGTCGCCCCCAGGCGGCAACTAATGAAAAACTGTTTTTT | CASRPQAATNEKLFF
TRBJ1-3 | few | TRBV19 | NA | TGTGCCAGTAGTAAGCCTGGAGGCCCCTCTGGAAACACCATATATTTT | CASSKPGGPSGNTIYF
TRBJ1-2 | NA | TRBV7-9 | NA | TGTGCCAGCTTGGGGCAGGGGTCGTCCCACTACTATGGCTACACCTTC | CASLGQGSSHYYGYTF
TRBJ2-1 | NA | TRBV29-1 | NA | TGCAGCACCCTTTTGGGGGATGAGCAGTTCTTC | CSTLLGDEQFF
TRBJ2-1 | NA | TRBV25-1 | NA | TGTGCCAGCAGTGACCGCAGGGAGCAGTTCTTC | CASSDRREQFF
TRBJ1-4 | NA | TRBV14 | NA | TGTGCCAGCAGCCAAGGGGGGTTTCGTGAAAAACTGTTTTTT | CASSQGGFREKLFF
TRBJ1-1 | NA | TRBV4-1 | NA | TGCGCCAGCAGCCAAGCCCAGACGAGCCCTGAAGCTTTCTTT | CASSQAQTSPEAFF
TRBJ1-1 | NA | TRBV29-1 | NA | TGCAGCTCAAACCAAAAGGGGAACACTGAAGCTTTCTTT | CSSNQKGNTEAFF
TRBJ2-7 | NA | TRBV27 | NA | TGTGCCAGCAGTTTTGCAGGCTACGAGCAGTACTTC | CASSFAGYEQYF
TRBJ2-5 | NA | TRBV7-3 | NA | TGTGCCAGCAGCCTAGTCGGGACCCTTGGGGAGACCCAGTACTTC | CASSLVGTLGETQYF
TRBJ2-1 | NA | TRBV7-3 | TRBD1 | TGTGCCAGCAGCCCCGTGACAGGGGGGAATGAGCAGTTCTTC | CASSPVTGGNEQFF
TRBJ2-7 | NA | TRBV11-2 | TRBD1 | TGTGCCAGCAGCCTCACAGGGGGCAGCTACGAGCAGTACTTC | CASSLTGGSYEQYF
TRBJ2-2 | NA | TRBV29-1 | NA | TGCAGCGTTGTTGAGGGTTGGACCGGGGAGCTGTTTTTT | CSVVEGWTGELFF
TRBJ2-2 | once | TRBV9 | TRBD2 | TGTGCCAGCAGCGTAGCGGGGGGAACCGGGGAGCTGTTTTTT | CASSVAGGTGELFF
TRBJ1-5 | NA | TRBV6-5 | NA | TGTGCCAGCAGTTACTCCTTTAGGACAGGCAATCAGCCCCAGCATTTT | CASSYSFRTGNQPQHF
TRBJ1-6 | NA | TRBV6-1 | NA | TGTGCCAGCAGTGAAGCGGTCGGCAGCCTTAATTCACCCCTCCACTTT | CASSEAVGSLNSPLHF
TRBJ1-6 | NA | TRBV14 | NA | TGTGCCAGCATAGGTAGGCAGTCTATTAATCCCCTCCACTTT | CASIGRQSINPLHF
TRBJ1-2 | NA | TRBV21-1 | NA | TGTGCCAGCAGCAAATACGACCCAACAGGGGGGAATGGCTACACCTTC | CASSKYDPTGGNGYTF
TRBJ2-3 | NA | TRBV11-2 | NA | TGTGCCAGCAGCTTTGGCACAGATACGCAGTATTTT | CASSFGTDTQYF
TRBJ1-4 | NA | TRBV6-5 | TRBD1 | TGTGCCAGCAGTCAACAGACAGGGGGCAGAGAAAAACTGTTTTTT | CASSQQTGGREKLFF
TRBJ1-4 | NA | TRBV7-2 | NA | TGTGCCAGCAGCTTAGCAGGGTGGGGGCCAGGGGAAAAACTGTTTTTT | CASSLAGWGPGEKLFF
TRBJ1-5 | NA | TRBV27 | TRBD1 | TGTGCCAGCAGTTTAGAGGGGGCTTTAAATCAGCCCCAGCATTTT | CASSLEGALNQPQHF
TRBJ2-2 | NA | TRBV7-8 | NA | TGTGCCAGCAGCTTAGCTGGGCCGGCCACCGGGGAGCTGTTTTTT | CASSLAGPATGELFF